What follows are 7 T cell receptor beta chains derived from one specimen sequenced in a study of T-cell memory formation after mild COVID-19 (dated by TCRdb to the early 2020s). The library was made by 5' RACE. Sequencing took place on an Illumina NovaSeq 6000. TCRdb took the public reads, trimmed them with fastp at Q25, ran MiXCR for clone calling and kept in-frame beta chains. Rows with a matching CDR3 protein are joined into one entry that keeps the most common DNA and genes. For this sample the table gives 350,000 to 500,000 distinct CDR3 sequences, of which about 20% were detected only once. About 22% of the sample belongs to the ten largest clones. Material: PBMCs or a T cell subset sorted from them (not recorded which). The receptors come from a man younger than 30 who had mild COVID-19 (a few samples of this study predate the infection). The sample titles of this study are shuffled in the database, so cell type and time point are left out; the donor was told from shared clones.

The genes are TRBV18 and TRBJ2-3; 9 bases match TRBD1. Trimming removed 1 base from V and 3 bases from J; junction bases left unmatched: 2. Germline V CDR1 and CDR2: KGHSH, LQKENI. CDR3 size: 15 residues. The CDR3 region is CASSPRGQGTDTQYF. CDR3 coding DNA: TGTGCCAGCTCACCACGGGGACAGGGTACAGATACGCAGTATTTT.

Remarks on this clonotype: This may come from a read error, since a much larger clone is one base off. CDR3: CASSSQWRETQYF. The CDR3, as DNA: TGTGCCAGCAGCTCACAGTGGAGGGAGACCCAGTACTTC. The chain has TRBV5-5 and TRBJ2-5, with a possible D match to TRBD2 (5 bases). This CDR3 region has 13 residues. Germline CDR1 and CDR2: SGHKS and YYEKEE (reference sequence). Trimming took off 3 bases at V and 5 bases at J, with 11 bases between the two ends.

The V call is TRBV7-2, the J call TRBJ1-6; 7 nucleotides line up with TRBD1. Germline loops: CDR1 SGHTA, CDR2 FQGNSA. The junction had 10 bases not matched to a gene; V was cut back by 5 bases and J by 9 bases. There are 15 residues in the CDR3. The CDR3 region has the DNA TGTGCCAGCAGCGTCTTGACAGGGCTCAGTTCACCCCTCCACTTT. It translates to CASSVLTGLSSPLHF.

V and J are TRBV7-9 and TRBJ1-2, with D possibly TRBD1 on 6 matching bases. The V end was cut by 4 bases, the J end by 3 bases, with 21 bases between. The germline CDR1 and CDR2 sequences are SEHNR and FQNEAQ (reference sequence). CDR3 size: 17 residues. CDR3 nucleotide sequence: TGTGCCAGCAGCTCCCGCGAATTCGGGGGCAGTGACTATGGCTACACCTTC. This gives the protein CASSSREFGGSDYGYTF.

This clonotype was counted a few times. This sequence joins TRBV29-1 and TRBJ2-2, with D unresolved. The length of the CDR3 is 11 residues. Trimming pared 8 bases from V and 2 bases from J, leaving 6 bases between. Germline V gene lookup returns CDR1 SQVTM and CDR2 ANQGSEA. CDR3 sequence reads: CSYQNTGELFF. The CDR3 bases are TGCAGCTACCAAAACACCGGGGAGCTGTTTTTT.

The chain carries TRBV20-1 and TRBJ1-2; TRBD1 might be the D (6 bases). V lost 3 bases and J lost 4, with 12 bases in between. CDR3 length: 13 residues. Germline CDR1 is DFQATT and CDR2 is SNEGSKA (reference sequence). For the CDR3, the DNA is TGCAGTGCTAGTTGGGGGCAGAGCTATGGCTACACCTTC. Encoded protein: CSASWGQSYGYTF.

The chain recombines TRBV9 with TRBJ1-6; D uncertain. Germline assignment: CDR1 SGDLS and CDR2 YYNGEE. The V end was cut by 0 bases, the J end by 7 bases, with 11 bases between. The CDR3 contains 15 residues. The CDR3 nucleotides read TGTGCCAGCAGCGTAGGGGCAGGATGGAATTCACCCCTCCACTTT. Amino acid sequence: CASSVGAGWNSPLHF.